This TCR beta chain comes out of a study of cytomegalovirus exposure and HLA in healthy donors. A few counts support this clone. The primer mix had 60 Vbeta and 13 Jbeta primers. Clones were read by immunoSEQ multiplex PCR, and TCRdb kept only the in-frame ones, dropping some. The data hold 95,000 to 150,000 clones, with more than 70% observed a single time. V was trimmed by 0 bases and J by 4 bases, leaving 9 bases between them. The CDR3 totals 14 residues. Looked up from germline, CDR1 is MNHEY and CDR2 is SVGAGI. V and J are TRBV6-5 and TRBJ1-2, with a tentative D call TRBD1 (5 bases). The sequence came from a man between 45 and 60 years old in good health and CMV-seronegative. Sequencing was carried out using PBMCs. In nucleotides, the CDR3 is TGTGCCAGCAGTTACTCCAGGGTCAGCTATGGCTACACCTTC. Translation gives CASSYSRVSYGYTF.